These 10 T cell receptor beta chains were sequenced from one sample in a study of CD8 T cells in ankylosing spondylitis. Antigen specificity for these receptors is unknown. TCRdb processed the 5' RACE reads anew with MiXCR; each CDR3 protein has one entry. The sample lists tens of thousands of distinct CDR3 sequences, roughly 8.8% occurring once. Study-wide findings and caveats: Typical of ankylosing spondylitis blood, it appeared, was a TCR beta motif of 7 or 8 highly homologous variants.

Material: blood, either unsorted or a sorted T cell fraction (not recorded which). The receptor set was obtained from a male donor with ankylosing spondylitis.

This clonotype has just a few counts. The V and J genes are TRBV14 and TRBJ2-1, with 11 bases that match TRBD2. This CDR3 has 15 residues. Trimming at V came to 3 bases and at J to 8 bases, leaving 6 bases not matched to a gene. The V gene's germline CDR1 is SGHDN and CDR2 FVKESK. The CDR3 DNA reads as TGTGCCAGCAGCCAGGTTCCGGGACTAGCGGATGAGCAGTTCTTC. It translates to CASSQVPGLADEQFF. The full variable domain, with the rest looked up from reference TRBV14 and TRBJ2-1, is EAGVTQFPSHSVIEKGQTVTLRCDPISGHDNLYWYRRVMGKEIKFLLHFVKESKQDESGMPNNRFLAERTGGTYSTLKVQPAELEDSGVYFCASSQVPGLADEQFFGPGTRLTVL.

The V and J genes are TRBV19 and TRBJ2-1; 11 bases align to TRBD1. With 3 bases clipped from V and 8 bases from J, the junction kept 6 bases outside the gene matches. The CDR3 is made up of 15 amino acids. Per the germline V gene, CDR1 is LNHDA and CDR2 is SQIVND (reference sequence). The CDR3 DNA is TGTGCCAGTAGTATCGGACAGGGGGCCATCGATGAGCAGTTCTTC. The encoded protein is CASSIGQGAIDEQFF.

The chain combines TRBV7-8 with TRBJ2-7; D is perhaps TRBD2 (5 bases). CDR1 is SGHVS and CDR2 is FQNEAQ in the germline V gene. The CDR3 extends over 11 amino acids. V was clipped by 5 bases and J by 5 bases, with 7 bases between them. The CDR3 nucleotides are TGTGCCAGCAGCAACGGGGACGAGCAGTACTTC. Translated, it gives CASSNGDEQYF.

This clonotype occurred a few times. The chain recombines TRBV12-3 or TRBV12-4 with TRBJ2-1; D remains unclear. V was pared by 3 bases and J by 6 bases, with 9 bases between. The CDR3 is 13 residues long. This CDR3 reads CASSLLAINEQFF. In nucleotides, the CDR3 is TGTGCCAGCAGTTTGTTAGCCATCAATGAGCAGTTCTTC.

The rearrangement joins TRBV7-6 to TRBJ2-1, with 11 positions matching TRBD2. The CDR3 contains 15 residues. Germline V gene data show CDR1 as SGHVS and CDR2 as FNYEAQ. V shed 1 base, J shed 8 bases, and the junction held 4 bases outside the gene matches. This CDR3 is CASSLGLAGGDEQFF. In DNA, the CDR3 is TGTGCCAGCAGCTTAGGCCTAGCGGGAGGCGATGAGCAGTTCTTC. The variable domain in full, completed from reference TRBV7-6 and TRBJ2-1, reads GAGVSQSPRYKVTKRGQDVALRCDPISGHVSLYWYRQALGQGPEFLTYFNYEAQQDKSGLPNDRFSAERPEGSISTLTIQRTEQRDSAMYRCASSLGLAGGDEQFFGPGTRLTVL.

This clonotype appeared many times. The V call is TRBV29-1, the J call TRBJ2-1, with 10 bases that match TRBD2. V dropped 5 bases and J dropped 7; count of bases not matched to a gene: 8. The CDR3 is made up of 14 amino acids. Germline V gene sequence: CDR1 SQVTM, CDR2 ANQGSEA. The chain's CDR3 is CSVLRAGGINEQFF. The CDR3 DNA follows: TGCAGCGTTCTTAGAGCGGGAGGGATAAATGAGCAGTTCTTC.

In its sample, this clonotype was seen many times. V is TRBV12-3 or TRBV12-4 and J is TRBJ2-7; perhaps D is TRBD1 or TRBD2 (6 bases each). The CDR3 covers 15 residues. V lost 3 bases, J lost 2 bases, and 14 bases lay in between. The chain's CDR3 is CASSLGGSPPYEQYF. The CDR3 nucleotides read TGTGCCAGCAGTTTGGGGGGCTCGCCACCCTACGAGCAGTACTTC.

This clonotype was found a few times. The J gene is TRBJ2-3, the V gene TRBV6-1, with D tentatively TRBD1 or TRBD2 (5 bases each). Germline V CDR1 and CDR2: MNHNS, SASEGT. The CDR3 is 14 amino acids. V lost 7 bases and J lost 3, with 14 bases in between. The CDR3 nucleotides are TGTGCCAGCAAGGGACGGGATATAACAGATACGCAGTATTTT. This encodes CASKGRDITDTQYF.

The table lists this clonotype with many counts. This rearrangement joins TRBV11-2 to TRBJ1-2, with a possible D match to TRBD1 (5 bases). The CDR3 runs 17 residues. Germline lookup yields CDR1 SGHAT and CDR2 FQNNGV. The V gene lost 1 base and the J gene lost 2 bases, with 17 bases spanning the gap. The CDR3 DNA reads TGTGCCAGCAGCTTAGCCTCCCCGGGACGGCAAAACTATGGCTACACCTTC. It translates to CASSLASPGRQNYGYTF.

This clonotype appeared many times. This chain joins TRBV7-8 and TRBJ2-2; D is possibly TRBD1 (5 bases). The V gene's germline CDR1 is SGHVS and CDR2 FQNEAQ. Trimming took off 1 base at V and 4 bases at J, with 10 bases between the two ends. The CDR3 is 15 residues long. In nucleotides, the CDR3 is TGTGCCAGCAGCTTAGTCAGGGCCTCCACCGGGGAGCTGTTTTTT. This sequence encodes CASSLVRASTGELFF.